This TCR beta chain comes out of a study of OX40 agonist ivuxolimab in advanced cancers. Study in general: Cohort: 82.7% men, mean age 60, aged about 20 to 85.

Trimming cost V 4 bases and J 1 base, with 16 bases left between them. CDR3 size: 16 residues. General observations from the study: Antigens targeted by the expanded peripheral T cells were not determined.

In the case of this clone: Antigen specificity is unknown.

Here immunoSEQ multiplex PCR was the method, and the copy in TCRdb shows in-frame clones only, minus some. The data hold around 66,000 clones, with 87% observed a single time. V usage is TRBV23-1 and J usage is TRBJ2-5; possibly TRBD1 for D (5 bases). TRBV23-1 is known as an ORF, though its function is uncertain. The material sequenced was CD4+ or CD8+ T cells sorted from blood, taken in a trial of the OX40 agonist ivuxolimab. This clonotype was obtained from an adult with an advanced solid tumor such as melanoma, head and neck, liver or kidney cancer. For the CDR3, the DNA is TGCGCCAGCAGTCCGGACATGGGATTTACCCAAGAGACCCAGTACTTC. It codes for CASSPDMGFTQETQYF.